This T cell receptor beta chain emerged from a study of blood T cell repertoires in COVID-19. The CDR3 is made up of 15 amino acids. Germline CDR1 is SGHRS and CDR2 is YFSETQ. V was pared by 2 bases and J by 2 bases, with 13 bases between. Clones were sequenced by immunoSEQ multiplex PCR, and TCRdb holds only the in-frame ones, with some missing. The sample has 90,000 to 130,000 clones, approximately 85% seen once. The chain has TRBV5-1 and TRBJ1-2, with D perhaps matching TRBD1 (6 bases). The sequenced material came from peripheral blood. This TCR was sampled from a man in his forties or fifties with acute or convalescent COVID-19. Written as DNA, the CDR3 is TGCGCCAGCAGCTTTACCATTACAGGGAACTATGGCTACACCTTC. This gives the protein CASSFTITGNYGYTF.